What follows is one T cell receptor beta chain and its context. Authors' data handling: Quantification of nucleated cells was approximated via reference gene primer amplification. TCRdb's copy holds only in-frame clones and misses some; the assay was immunoSEQ multiplex PCR. D and trimming were read from the DNA, whereas the V and J calls and clone size are those reported in that table. The sample contains tens of thousands of clones, over 70% of which appear only once. These data originate in a study of blood T cell repertoires in COVID-19. Study context: Nucleic acid was either cDNA or gDNA, and it came from T cells, B-cell-depleted T cells, or PBMCs.

The sample taken for sequencing was peripheral blood. This TCR was sampled from a human donor in a cohort sampled during active COVID-19.

CDR3 loop: CASQTSASSYNSPLHF. As DNA, the CDR3 is TGTGCCAGCCAGACTTCGGCAAGCTCCTATAATTCACCCCTCCACTTT. The chain joins TRBV25-1 to TRBJ1-6, with no clear D. Germline-derived CDR1 and CDR2 are MGHDK and SYGVNS. The CDR3 contains 16 residues. V shed 8 bases and J shed 0 bases, with 14 bases lying between them. Together with reference TRBV25-1 and TRBJ1-6, the CDR3 gives the full variable domain: EADIYQTPRYLVIGTGKKITLECSQTMGHDKMYWYQQDPGMELHLIHYSYGVNSTEKGDLSSESTVSRIRTEHFPLTLESARPSHTSQYLCASQTSASSYNSPLHFGNGTRLTVT.